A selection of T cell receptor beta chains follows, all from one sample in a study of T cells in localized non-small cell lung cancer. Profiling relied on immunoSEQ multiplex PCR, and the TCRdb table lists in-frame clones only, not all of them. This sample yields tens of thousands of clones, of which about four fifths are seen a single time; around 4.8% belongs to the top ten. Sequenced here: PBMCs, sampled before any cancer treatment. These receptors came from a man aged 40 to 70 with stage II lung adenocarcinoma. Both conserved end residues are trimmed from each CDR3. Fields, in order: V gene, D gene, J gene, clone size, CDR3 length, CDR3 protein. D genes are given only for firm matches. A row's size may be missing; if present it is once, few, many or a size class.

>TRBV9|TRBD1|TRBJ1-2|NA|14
ASSVTGTGVGYGYT
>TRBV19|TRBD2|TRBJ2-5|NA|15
ASSISTGLAGEGTQY
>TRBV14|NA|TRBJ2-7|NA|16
ASSWSDYPEGASYEQY
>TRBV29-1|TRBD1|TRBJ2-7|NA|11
SATAGTGYEQY
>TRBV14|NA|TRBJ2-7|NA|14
ASSQELPGARTEQY
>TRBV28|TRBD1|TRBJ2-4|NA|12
ASRGTGQADIQY
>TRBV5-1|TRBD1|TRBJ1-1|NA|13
ASSYRMTDRGKAF
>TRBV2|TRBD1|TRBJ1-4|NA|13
ASTLRGQGNEKLF
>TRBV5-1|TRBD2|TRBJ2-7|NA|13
ASSLSSGSQYEQY
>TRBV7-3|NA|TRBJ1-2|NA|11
ASRLDSNYGYT
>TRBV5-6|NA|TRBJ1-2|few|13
ASSRAGRNDYGYT
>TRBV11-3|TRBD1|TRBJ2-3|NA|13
ASSQMTGATDTQY
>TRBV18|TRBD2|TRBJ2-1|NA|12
ASSPREGTNEQF
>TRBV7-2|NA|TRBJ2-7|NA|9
ASVGNYEQY
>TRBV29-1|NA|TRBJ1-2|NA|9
SAEGNYGYT
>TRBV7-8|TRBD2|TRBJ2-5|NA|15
ASSWGGSGRTGETQY
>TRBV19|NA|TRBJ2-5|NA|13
ASSIQGRGQETQY
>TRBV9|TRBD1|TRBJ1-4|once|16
ASSSPLRGQGLNEKLF
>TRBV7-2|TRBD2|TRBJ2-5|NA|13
ASSSRTSGMETQY
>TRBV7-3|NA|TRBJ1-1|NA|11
ASSSHRNTEAF
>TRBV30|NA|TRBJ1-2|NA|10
AWRLGGHGYT
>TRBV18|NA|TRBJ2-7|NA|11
ASSPQMGSEQY
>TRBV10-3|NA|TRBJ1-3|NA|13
AISEPKSSGNTIY
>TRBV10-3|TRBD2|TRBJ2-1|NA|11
AIRLAGLNEQF
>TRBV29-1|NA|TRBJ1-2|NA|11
SVGTGPRLGYT
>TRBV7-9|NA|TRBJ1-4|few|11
ASSLAGAEKLF
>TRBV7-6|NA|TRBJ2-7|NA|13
ASSLNERLAYEQY
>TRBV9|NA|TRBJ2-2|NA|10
ASSVEIGELF
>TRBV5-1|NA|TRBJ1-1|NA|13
ASSFTPGGDTEAF
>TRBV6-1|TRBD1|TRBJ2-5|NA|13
ASSEAQGARETQY
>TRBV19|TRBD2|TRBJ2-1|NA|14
ASSRLGTSGNNEQF
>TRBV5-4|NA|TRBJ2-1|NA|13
ASSLKRSSYNEQF
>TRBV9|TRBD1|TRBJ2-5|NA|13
ASSATGGAEETQY
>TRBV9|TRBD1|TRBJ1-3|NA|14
ASSPTGQGGGNTIY
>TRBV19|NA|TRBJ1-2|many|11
ASSTTVNYGYT
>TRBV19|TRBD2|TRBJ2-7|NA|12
ASSIVAGYGEQY
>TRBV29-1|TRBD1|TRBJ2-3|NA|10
SADRGSDTQY
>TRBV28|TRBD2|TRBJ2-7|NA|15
ASRRTSGRGSNYEQY
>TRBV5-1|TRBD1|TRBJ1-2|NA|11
ASSPGQNYGYT
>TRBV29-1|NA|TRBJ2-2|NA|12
SVDSGLDTGELF
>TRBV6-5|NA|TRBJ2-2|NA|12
ASTRGGFTGELF
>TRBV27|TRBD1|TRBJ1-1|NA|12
ASSSGQGWTEAF